This T cell receptor (beta chain) was captured in a study of siplizumab effects on memory and regulatory T cells. Repertoires were generated with immunoSEQ multiplex PCR, while TCRdb's copy carries only in-frame clones and drops some. The sample shows around 110,000 clones, about 94% of them seen only once. Whole-study findings and limits: Proliferating Tregs taken from siplizumab cultures were not shown to have a confirmed suppressive function. The alloreactive clones that mapped to unstimulated subsets made up only a minor fraction.

Between the trimmed V and J ends, which lost 3 bases and 8 bases, there was a span of 16 bases. The germline V gene has CDR1 LNHDA and CDR2 SQIVND (reference sequence). The CDR3 is made up of 14 amino acids. Concerning this clone: What it binds is unknown.

The clonotype comes from a human donor in good health. The sample consisted of non-Treg CD4+ T cells sorted from blood. V and J are TRBV19 and TRBJ1-2; D is perhaps TRBD1 (5 bases). The CDR3 region has the DNA TGTGCCAGTAGTATGGTTCCCACAACAGGCGGCTACACCTTC. This encodes CASSMVPTTGGYTF.